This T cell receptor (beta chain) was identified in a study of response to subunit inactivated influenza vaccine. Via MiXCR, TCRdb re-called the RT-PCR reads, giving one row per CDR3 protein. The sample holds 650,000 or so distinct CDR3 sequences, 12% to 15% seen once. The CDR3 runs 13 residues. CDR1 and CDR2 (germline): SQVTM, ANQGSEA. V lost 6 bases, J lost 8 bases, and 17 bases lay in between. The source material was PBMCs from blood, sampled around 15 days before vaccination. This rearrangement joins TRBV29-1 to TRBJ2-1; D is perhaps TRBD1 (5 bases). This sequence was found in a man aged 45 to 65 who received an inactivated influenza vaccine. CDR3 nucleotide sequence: TGCAGCGTAGAAAAAAACAGGTTCGATGAGCAGTTCTTC. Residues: CSVEKNRFDEQFF.